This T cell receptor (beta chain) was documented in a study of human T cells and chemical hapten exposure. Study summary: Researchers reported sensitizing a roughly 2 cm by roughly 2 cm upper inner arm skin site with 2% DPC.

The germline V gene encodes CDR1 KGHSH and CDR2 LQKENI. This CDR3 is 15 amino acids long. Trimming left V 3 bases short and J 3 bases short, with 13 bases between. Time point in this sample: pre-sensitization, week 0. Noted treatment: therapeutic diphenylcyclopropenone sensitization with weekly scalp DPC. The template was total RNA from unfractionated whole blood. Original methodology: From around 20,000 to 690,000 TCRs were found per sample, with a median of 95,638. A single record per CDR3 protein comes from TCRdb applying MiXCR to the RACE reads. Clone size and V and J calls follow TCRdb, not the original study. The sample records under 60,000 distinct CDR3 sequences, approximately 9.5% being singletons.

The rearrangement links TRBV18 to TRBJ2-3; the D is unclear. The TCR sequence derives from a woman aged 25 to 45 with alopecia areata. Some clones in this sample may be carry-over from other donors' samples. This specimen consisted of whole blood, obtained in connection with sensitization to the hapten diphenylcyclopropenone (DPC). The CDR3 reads CASSPSADGTDTQYF. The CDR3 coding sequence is TGTGCCAGCTCACCTTCTGCTGACGGGACAGATACGCAGTATTTT.